Detailed here is one T cell receptor beta chain. The CDR3 consists of 18 residues. V was pared by 2 bases and J by 0 bases, with 17 bases between. Germline V gene data show CDR1 as KGHSH and CDR2 as LQKENI. This sample was included in a study of blood T cell repertoires in COVID-19. The overall study: Whether acute or convalescent, the COVID-19 samples came from the United States, Italy and Spain.

Authors' data handling: Amplification of reference gene primers was used by the study to estimate nucleated cell counts. Libraries were prepared by immunoSEQ multiplex PCR; TCRdb keeps only in-frame clonotypes and omits some of them. D and trimming come from the DNA, and the V and J calls and clone size come from that table. In the table there are some 150,000 clones, about 90% of which are singletons. V usage is TRBV18 and J usage is TRBJ1-3; D gene uncertain. The specimen sequenced was peripheral blood. This TCR derives from a woman older than 75 with acute or convalescent COVID-19. DNA for the CDR3: TGTGCCAGCTCACCAAGCCCCCGGAGCGCGAGCTCTGGAAACACCATATATTTT. As protein: CASSPSPRSASSGNTIYF.